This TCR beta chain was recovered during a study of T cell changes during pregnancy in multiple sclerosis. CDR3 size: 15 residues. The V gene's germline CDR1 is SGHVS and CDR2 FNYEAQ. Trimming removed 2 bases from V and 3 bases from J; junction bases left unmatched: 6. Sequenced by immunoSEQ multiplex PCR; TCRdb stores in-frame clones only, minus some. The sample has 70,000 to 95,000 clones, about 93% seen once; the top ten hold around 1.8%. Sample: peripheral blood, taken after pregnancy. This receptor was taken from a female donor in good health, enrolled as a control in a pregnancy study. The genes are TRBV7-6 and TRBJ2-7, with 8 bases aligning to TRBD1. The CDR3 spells CASSLSTGDFYEQYF. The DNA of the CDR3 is TGTGCCAGCAGCTTATCGACAGGGGACTTCTACGAGCAGTACTTC.